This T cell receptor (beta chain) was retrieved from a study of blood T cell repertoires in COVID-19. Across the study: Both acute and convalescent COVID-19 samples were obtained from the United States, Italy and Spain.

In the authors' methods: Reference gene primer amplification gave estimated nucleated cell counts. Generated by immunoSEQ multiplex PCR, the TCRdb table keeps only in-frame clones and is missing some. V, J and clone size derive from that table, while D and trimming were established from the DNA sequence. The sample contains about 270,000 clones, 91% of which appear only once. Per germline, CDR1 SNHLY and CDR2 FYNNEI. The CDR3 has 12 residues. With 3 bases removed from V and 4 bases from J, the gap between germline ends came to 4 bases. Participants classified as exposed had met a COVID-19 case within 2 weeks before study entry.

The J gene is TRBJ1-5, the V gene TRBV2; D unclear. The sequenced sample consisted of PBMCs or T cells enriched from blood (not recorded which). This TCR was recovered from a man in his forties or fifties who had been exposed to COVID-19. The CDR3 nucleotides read TGTGCCAGCAGTGACGAGAATCAGCCCCAGCATTTT. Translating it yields CASSDENQPQHF.